This T cell receptor beta chain was profiled in a study of cytomegalovirus exposure and HLA in healthy donors. Notes on the study in general: A later analysis reportedly identified an Asian-associated ancestry cluster as carrying fewer N-insertions than the roughly 700-donor mean.

PCR involved 60 Vbeta and 13 Jbeta primers. Assay used: immunoSEQ multiplex PCR; TCRdb lists only in-frame clones, some missing. Among about 190,000 clones listed, 70% to 75% were seen once. CDR3 length: 15 amino acids. CDR1 is SGDLS and CDR2 is YYNGEE in the germline V gene. Deletions cut 2 bases from V and 2 bases from J, with 12 bases between. To note about this clone: Its antigen is as yet unknown.

V usage is TRBV9 and J usage is TRBJ2-3; D unresolved. The receptor comes from a man under 40 in good health and CMV-seropositive. Sequenced: PBMCs. The CDR3 region is CASSVLSTLTDTQYF. CDR3 sequence (DNA): TGTGCCAGCAGCGTTCTCTCGACACTCACAGATACGCAGTATTTT. The whole variable domain, filled in from reference TRBV9 and TRBJ2-3, reads DSGVTQTPKHLITATGQRVTLRCSPRSGDLSVYWYQQSLDQGLQFLIQYYNGEERAKGNILERFSAQQFPDLHSELNLSSLELGDSALYFCASSVLSTLTDTQYFGPGTRLTVL.